Sequencing of this TCR beta chain was carried out in a study of blood T cell repertoires in COVID-19. Whole-study context: The United States, Italy and Spain were the sources of the acute and convalescent COVID-19 samples. The cDNA or gDNA used as material had been derived from T cells, B-cell-depleted T cells, or PBMCs.

This clone was seen more than once but under ten times. Per the study methods: By means of reference gene primer amplification, nucleated cell counts were estimated. Only in-frame clones appear in the TCRdb table, and some are missing; sequencing was by immunoSEQ multiplex PCR. Clone size and V and J calls were adopted from that table, with D and trimming inferred from the DNA. The data contain approximately 160,000 clones, over 75% of them singletons. This CDR3 spans 13 amino acids. V shed 2 bases and J shed 4 bases, with 8 bases lying between them. Looked up from germline, CDR1 is MNHEY and CDR2 is SVGAGI.

This TCR came from a man in his 60s who had recovered from COVID-19. Specimen: peripheral blood. The rearrangement joins TRBV6-5 to TRBJ1-2; TRBD1 is a possible D gene (6 bases). The CDR3 DNA is TGTGCCAGCAGTTACCCGGACAGCTATGGCTACACCTTC. Its protein is CASSYPDSYGYTF.